These T cell receptor beta chains were read from a single sample in a study of human T cells and chemical hapten exposure. MiXCR, run by TCRdb on the RACE reads, gives a single entry per CDR3 protein. The table shows some 400,000 distinct CDR3 sequences, with around 5% occurring only once. The sample in question was whole blood, obtained in connection with sensitization to the hapten diphenylcyclopropenone (DPC). The source of these receptors is a woman aged 45 to 65 with alopecia areata. Some clones in this sample may be carry-over from other donors' samples. CDR3s include the opening cysteine and the closing phenylalanine or tryptophan. D genes are given only for firm matches. Rows give clone size only sometimes, using once, few, many, or a class for an expanded clone.

d_gene,j_gene,abundance,v_gene,len,CDR3nt,CDR3aa
.,TRBJ2-2,few,TRBV24-1,17,TGTGCCACCAGTGATACCGGGACCGGTGGCGACACCGGGGAGCTGTTTTTT,CATSDTGTGGDTGELFF
.,TRBJ1-1,many,TRBV7-2,11,TGTGCCAGCAGCGAGAACACTGAAGCTTTCTTT,CASSENTEAFF
.,TRBJ1-1,few,TRBV18,12,TGTGCCAGCTCACCTGGGGTCGCTGAAGCTTTCTTT,CASSPGVAEAFF
.,TRBJ2-7,.,TRBV9,14,TGTGCCAGCAGCCCCCCGGCCTCGCCCTACGAGCAGTACTTC,CASSPPASPYEQYF
.,TRBJ2-7,many,TRBV27,16,TGTGCCAGCAGTTCAATCAGGGTAGGGTCGCCTTACGAGCAGTACTTC,CASSSIRVGSPYEQYF
TRBD2,TRBJ2-5,few,TRBV5-1,15,TGCGCCAGCAGCGTCAGCGGGGGGTCGCAAGAGACCCAGTACTTC,CASSVSGGSQETQYF
.,TRBJ2-1,many,TRBV28,15,TGTGCCAGCAGGCAGCTAGGGGGTCCCATCAGTGAGCAGTTCTTC,CASRQLGGPISEQFF
TRBD1,TRBJ1-1,many,TRBV6-6,13,TGTGCCAGCAGGACAGGGGTATGGACTGAAGCTTTCTTT,CASRTGVWTEAFF
.,TRBJ2-5,few,TRBV5-1,13,TGCGCCAGCACCACGGGACGCCGAGAGACCCAGTACTTC,CASTTGRRETQYF
.,TRBJ1-1,few,TRBV6-5,14,TGTGCCAGCAGTTACCAGAGCAGAGGCACTGAAGCTTTCTTT,CASSYQSRGTEAFF
.,TRBJ2-5,few,TRBV9,16,TGTGCCAGCAGCGTAGGGCCGGGCCCCCCTCAAGAGACCCAGTACTTC,CASSVGPGPPQETQYF
TRBD1,TRBJ1-6,.,TRBV6-1,14,TGTGCCAGCAGTGCCGGGACAGGGGTTTCACCCCTCCACTTT,CASSAGTGVSPLHF
TRBD1,TRBJ1-1,few,TRBV12-3/TRBV12-4,14,TGTGCCAGCAGCAGACAGGGGAAGTACGCTGAAGCTTTCTTT,CASSRQGKYAEAFF
TRBD2,TRBJ2-3,.,TRBV5-4,19,TGTGCCAGCAGCTTGCCAGCGGGAGGACCCGAGATCCCAACAGATACGCAGTATTTT,CASSLPAGGPEIPTDTQYF
TRBD2,TRBJ2-1,few,TRBV29-1,13,TGCAGCGTTGAACCGGGACTAGGGTATGAGCAGTTCTTC,CSVEPGLGYEQFF
TRBD2,TRBJ2-3,many,TRBV3-1,16,TGTGCCAGCAGCCAAGACGCGGGGAGGGGTACAGATACGCAGTATTTT,CASSQDAGRGTDTQYF
.,TRBJ1-5,few,TRBV5-5,15,TGTGCCAGCAGCTTTGGTAGGCAGGCAAATCAGCCCCAGCATTTT,CASSFGRQANQPQHF
TRBD1,TRBJ2-4,.,TRBV7-9,20,TGTGCCAGCAGCCCCGCCGAGGGTACAGGGGGCAAGTCGTCCAAAAACATTCAGTACTTC,CASSPAEGTGGKSSKNIQYF
.,TRBJ2-3,many,TRBV10-2,11,TGCGCCAGCACCAATTTAGATACGCAGTATTTT,CASTNLDTQYF
.,TRBJ2-3,.,TRBV12-3/TRBV12-4,12,TGTGCCAGCAGTTTCGCGGGAGATACGCAGTATTTT,CASSFAGDTQYF
.,TRBJ2-5,few,TRBV18,13,TGTGCCAGCTCACCGCCGGGGGAAGAGACCCAGTACTTC,CASSPPGEETQYF
TRBD2,TRBJ2-1,.,TRBV4-3,15,TGCGCCAGCAGCCGGTATCTGACTAGCGGCGATGAGCAGTTCTTC,CASSRYLTSGDEQFF
.,TRBJ1-2,.,TRBV30,12,TGTGCCTGGAGTGTACTCGCCAACGGATTCACCTTC,CAWSVLANGFTF
TRBD2,TRBJ2-7,few,TRBV20-1,15,TGCAGTGCCGACCGAGGGCTAGCGGGACGGTACGAGCAGTACTTC,CSADRGLAGRYEQYF
TRBD2,TRBJ2-1,many,TRBV29-1,13,TGCAGCGTCCTATCCCTAGCGGGTCTTTTACAGTTCTTC,CSVLSLAGLLQFF
.,TRBJ1-5,.,TRBV7-2,17,TGTGCCAGCAGCTTAGTCGGGGCAGGGGAAAGCAATCAGCCCCAGCATTTT,CASSLVGAGESNQPQHF
.,TRBJ2-3,.,TRBV13,14,TGTGCCAGCAGCTCCCAAGCCGCCACAGATACGCAGTATTTT,CASSSQAATDTQYF
.,TRBJ1-1,many,TRBV18,14,TGTGCCAGCTCACCACAGGGGAGGGCCACTGAAGCTTTCTTT,CASSPQGRATEAFF
.,TRBJ2-1,many,TRBV4-2,16,TGTGCCAGCAGCCAAGGTACGGGAGTGTCCTACAATGAGCAGTTCTTC,CASSQGTGVSYNEQFF